The rows below give T cell receptor beta chains drawn from one sample of a study of cytomegalovirus exposure and HLA in healthy donors. TCRdb's table, derived via immunoSEQ multiplex PCR, lists solely in-frame clones and lacks some. The sample holds about 170,000 clones; roughly 86% are singletons and the top ten take 4% to 6%. Sequencing used PBMCs. Every receptor here comes from a girl aged 10-17 years in good health and CMV-seropositive. CDR3s include the opening cysteine and the closing phenylalanine or tryptophan. Each record gives: V gene, D gene, CDR3 length, clone size, J gene, CDR3 DNA, CDR3 protein. D genes are given only for firm matches. Size tells how often a clone was seen (once, few, many) or the class of an expanded clone, and some rows leave it out.

TRBV7-6,TRBD1,14,NA,TRBJ2-7,TGTGCCAGCAGCCCCTGGGACAGACACTACGAGCAGTACTTC,CASSPWDRHYEQYF
TRBV4-1,TRBD1,16,NA,TRBJ2-2,TGCGCCAGCAGCCACCCTGGGACAGGGGGAAGAGGGGAGCTGTTTTTT,CASSHPGTGGRGELFF
TRBV5-1,NA,14,NA,TRBJ1-1,TGCGCCAGCAGCTTACAGGTGATGAACACTGAAGCTTTCTTT,CASSLQVMNTEAFF
TRBV4-1,TRBD1,14,NA,TRBJ1-2,TGCGCCAGCAGCCATCCCGGGACAGGGGATGGCTACACCTTC,CASSHPGTGDGYTF
TRBV5-1,NA,18,NA,TRBJ1-4,TGCGCCAGCAGCTTGGCCCTGAGGGTGGACGGGGAGAATGAAAAACTGTTTTTT,CASSLALRVDGENEKLFF
TRBV27,TRBD1,16,few,TRBJ1-4,TGTGCCAGCAGTTCGTACAGGGGGCTGACTAATGAAAAACTGTTTTTT,CASSSYRGLTNEKLFF
TRBV6-6,NA,16,NA,TRBJ2-1,TGTGCCAGCAGTTACTCCGGCGGGCCAGCTTACAATGAGCAGTTCTTC,CASSYSGGPAYNEQFF
TRBV6-6,TRBD2,16,NA,TRBJ2-7,TGTGCCAGCAGTTACTCGAAGGTAGCGGGGGCCTACGAGCAGTACTTC,CASSYSKVAGAYEQYF
TRBV23-1,NA,14,NA,TRBJ1-5,TGCGCCAGCAGTCAAGTGGCGGGCAATCAGCCCCAGCATTTT,CASSQVAGNQPQHF
TRBV30,NA,12,NA,TRBJ2-7,TGTGCCTGGGGGCCCAGCTCCTACGAGCAGTACTTC,CAWGPSSYEQYF
TRBV27,TRBD1,16,NA,TRBJ1-1,TGTGCCAGCAGTTTTTTTGGGACAGGGGCGAACACTGAAGCTTTCTTT,CASSFFGTGANTEAFF
TRBV4-2,TRBD2,22,once,TRBJ2-3,TGTGCCAGCAGCCAAGTTGGAGCGGGGGGGCGAGAGTGGTACACCCCAACAGATACGCAGTATTTT,CASSQVGAGGREWYTPTDTQYF
TRBV7-8,NA,12,NA,TRBJ1-1,TGTGCCAGCGGGGGGGGGACGCCTGAAGCTTTCTTT,CASGGGTPEAFF
TRBV27,NA,15,NA,TRBJ2-2,TGTGCCAGCAGTCTGGGGGGAAAAGCCACCGGGGAGCTGTTTTTT,CASSLGGKATGELFF
TRBV4-2,TRBD1,16,once,TRBJ2-1,TGTGCCAGCAGCCTCTCCCGGGACAGGGGGTACAATGAGCAGTTCTTC,CASSLSRDRGYNEQFF
TRBV9,TRBD1,15,NA,TRBJ1-1,TGTGCCAGCAGCGTAGTTGGGACAGCGAACACTGAAGCTTTCTTT,CASSVVGTANTEAFF
TRBV27,TRBD1,15,NA,TRBJ2-7,TGTGCCAGCAGCCCTGGGGGACAGGGATCCCGGGAGCAGTACTTC,CASSPGGQGSREQYF
TRBV30,TRBD1,12,NA,TRBJ1-1,TGTGCCCTTAGGACAGGGGACACTGAAGCTTTCTTT,CALRTGDTEAFF
TRBV7-9,NA,17,NA,TRBJ2-7,TGTGCCAGCAGCCTTCTCCCAGGGGAAGGTAGGTCCTACGAGCAGTACTTC,CASSLLPGEGRSYEQYF
TRBV6-7,NA,14,NA,TRBJ1-6,TGTGCCAGCGGCAGGGGCCCCTATAATTCACCCCTCCACTTT,CASGRGPYNSPLHF
TRBV9,TRBD1,16,NA,TRBJ2-7,TGTGCCAGCAGCGTAGGTGGGGACAGGGGATTTGACGAGCAGTACTTC,CASSVGGDRGFDEQYF
TRBV15,NA,13,NA,TRBJ1-2,TGTGCCACCAGCGTGAGAGAGGGGGATGGCTACACCTTC,CATSVREGDGYTF
TRBV11-2,NA,14,NA,TRBJ1-1,TGTGCCAGCAGCTCCCCGAGGGCAGGCACTGAAGCTTTCTTT,CASSSPRAGTEAFF
TRBV5-6,NA,13,NA,TRBJ1-1,TGTGCCAGCAGCTTGGGAGGGGGCACTGAAGCTTTCTTT,CASSLGGGTEAFF
TRBV6-5,TRBD1,13,NA,TRBJ1-2,TGTGCCAGCAGGCCACCGGGACAGGGTGGCTACACCTTC,CASRPPGQGGYTF
TRBV7-9,TRBD2,16,NA,TRBJ2-1,TGTGCCAGCAGCCAGGGACTAGCTCCGAGGTACATTGAGCAGTTCTTC,CASSQGLAPRYIEQFF
TRBV15,NA,13,NA,TRBJ1-3,TGTGCCACCAGCAGAGGGGCCGGAAACACCATATATTTT,CATSRGAGNTIYF
TRBV7-9,NA,15,NA,TRBJ1-5,TGTGCCAGCAGTCCGGTCGGAGGGGGCAATCAGCCCCAGCATTTT,CASSPVGGGNQPQHF
TRBV7-3,NA,14,NA,TRBJ1-1,TGTGCCAGCAGCTTAGGCCGGAGAGACACTGAAGCTTTCTTT,CASSLGRRDTEAFF
TRBV5-1,NA,15,NA,TRBJ2-3,TGCGCCAGCAGCCGCCTCGGGGGGCTAACAGATACGCAGTATTTT,CASSRLGGLTDTQYF
TRBV9,NA,14,few,TRBJ2-1,TGTGCCAGCAGGGGAGCGCCCGCCTACAATGAGCAGTTCTTC,CASRGAPAYNEQFF
TRBV27,NA,15,NA,TRBJ1-2,TGTGCCAGCACCCCCCAGGGGCAGCTAAACTATGGCTACACCTTC,CASTPQGQLNYGYTF
TRBV12-5,TRBD2,17,NA,TRBJ2-3,TGTGCTAGTGGTTTGGTACCCAGCGGGGTCTACTCAGATACGCAGTATTTT,CASGLVPSGVYSDTQYF
TRBV2,NA,16,once,TRBJ1-4,TGTGCCAGCAGTGACAGGGTTTTAAGAACTAATGAAAAACTGTTTTTT,CASSDRVLRTNEKLFF
TRBV2,NA,13,NA,TRBJ1-1,TGTGCCAGCCTTAGCTGGGGGGGGCGGTTAGCTTTCTTT,CASLSWGGRLAFF
TRBV6-6,NA,13,NA,TRBJ1-1,TGTGCCATTCAAGCCGGGGAGGCGACTGAAGCTTTCTTT,CAIQAGEATEAFF
TRBV30,NA,14,NA,TRBJ1-1,TGTGCCTGGACCCAGAATACAAAGAACACTGAAGCTTTCTTT,CAWTQNTKNTEAFF
TRBV5-1,NA,14,NA,TRBJ1-1,TGCGCCAGCAGCCGCGGGGACCCGATTACTGAAGCTTTCTTT,CASSRGDPITEAFF
TRBV6-1,NA,15,NA,TRBJ2-7,TGTGCCAGCAGTGATTCAGGGGCGGGCTCGGGTGAGCAGTACTTC,CASSDSGAGSGEQYF
TRBV5-6,TRBD1,14,NA,TRBJ2-1,TGTGCCAGCAGCTTGGGGACAGGTTACAATGAGCAGTTCTTC,CASSLGTGYNEQFF
TRBV5-1,NA,14,few,TRBJ1-1,TGCGCCAGCAGCTTGGAGCAGGGGAACACTGAAGCTTTCTTT,CASSLEQGNTEAFF
TRBV5-4,NA,14,NA,TRBJ1-2,TGTGCCAGCAGTTCAAAGGGGGGGAAGGATGGCTACACCTTC,CASSSKGGKDGYTF
TRBV4-1,TRBD1,15,NA,TRBJ1-1,TGCGCCAGCAGCCAAGATTACACAGGGGGCACTGAAGCTTTCTTT,CASSQDYTGGTEAFF
TRBV2,NA,14,NA,TRBJ2-7,TGTGCCAGCAGGGTAATACAGGGCTCCTACGAGCAGTACTTC,CASRVIQGSYEQYF
TRBV5-1,TRBD1,14,NA,TRBJ1-1,TGCGCCAGCAGCTTGGTTCCCAACAGGGGGGAAGCTTTCTTT,CASSLVPNRGEAFF
TRBV6-5,NA,14,NA,TRBJ1-2,TGTGCCAGCAGTTCCAAAACAGGGCCCCATGGCTACACCTTC,CASSSKTGPHGYTF